The source of this T cell receptor beta chain is a study of OX40 agonist ivuxolimab in advanced cancers. Germline CDR1 and CDR2: MDHEN and SYDVKM. The CDR3 runs 11 residues. V dropped 3 bases and J dropped 4 bases, with 3 bases sitting between them. Produced via immunoSEQ multiplex PCR; TCRdb's table is partial and in-frame only. The sample consists of tens of thousands of clones, around 87% of them appearing once. The chain links TRBV28 to TRBJ1-2; D remains unclear. This specimen was CD4+ or CD8+ T cells sorted from blood, taken in a trial of the OX40 agonist ivuxolimab. This receptor was identified in an adult with an advanced solid tumor such as melanoma, head and neck, liver or kidney cancer. The DNA of the CDR3 is TGTGCCAGCAGTTTCGGCTATGGCTACACCTTC. This gives the protein CASSFGYGYTF.